This is a list of T cell receptor beta chains from one sample in a study of regulatory T cells in long-lasting Graves disease. TCRdb re-called the multiplex PCR reads through MiXCR, storing one row per CDR3 protein. The sample lists hundreds of thousands of distinct CDR3 sequences, roughly 15% occurring once. These data also formed part of another study, on T cells in Graves' hyperthyroidism and ophthalmopathy.

This sample comprised peripheral blood mononuclear cells (PBMCs), obtained at new diagnosis, from a patient treated with antithyroid drugs. Receptors originate from a woman in her 30s with Graves disease. Each CDR3 is given with its conserved first and last residue. D genes are given only for firm matches. Clone size is shown for a subset of rows, as once, few, many or a class of expanded clone.

clone size	V gene	D gene	J gene	CDR3 DNA	CDR3 protein
NA	TRBV5-6	NA	TRBJ2-5	TGTGCCAGCAGCTCCCCCGGGTCCAGACAAGAGACCCAGTACTTC	CASSSPGSRQETQYF
NA	TRBV19	NA	TRBJ1-6	TGTGCCAGTAGTCTACCCAGGGATTTCGGTTCACCCCTCCACTTT	CASSLPRDFGSPLHF
many	TRBV6-1	NA	TRBJ1-2	TGTGCCAGCAGTCCGGGACGGGGGAGCTATGGCTACACCTTC	CASSPGRGSYGYTF
many	TRBV6-1	NA	TRBJ1-1	TGTGCCAGCAGTCTCACCCAAACCATGGGAGCTGAAGCTTTCTTT	CASSLTQTMGAEAFF
few	TRBV10-2	NA	TRBJ2-7	TGCGCCAGCAGTGAGGTTCCGGGGAGACTAACCTACGAGCAGTACTTC	CASSEVPGRLTYEQYF
few	TRBV24-1	NA	TRBJ1-2	TGTGCCACCAGTGATAAGGGCAGGGGTCCCTATGGCTACACCTTC	CATSDKGRGPYGYTF
NA	TRBV7-8	NA	TRBJ2-1	TGTGCCAGCAGCGCGACCTACTCGGTTCATACAGGGATGAGCTCCTACAATGAGCAGTTCTTC	CASSATYSVHTGMSSYNEQFF
NA	TRBV10-3	NA	TRBJ2-5	TGTGCCACCCGGCCGGATACCAAAGAGACCCAGTACTTC	CATRPDTKETQYF
NA	TRBV2	NA	TRBJ1-2	TGTGCCAGCACCCGACAGGCTAGCTATGGCTACACCTTC	CASTRQASYGYTF
many	TRBV29-1	NA	TRBJ1-2	TGCAGCGTTGATTGGGGGTTTGGCGGCTACACCTTC	CSVDWGFGGYTF
many	TRBV28	NA	TRBJ1-2	TGTGCCAGCAGTTCTGCCCAAACGAACTATGGCTACACCTTC	CASSSAQTNYGYTF
many	TRBV6-5	NA	TRBJ1-2	TGTGCCAGCAGTTACAGAGGTGGTGCGGGCTACACCTTC	CASSYRGGAGYTF
NA	TRBV7-2	TRBD2	TRBJ2-5	TGTGCCAGCAGCTTAGAACGGCTAGCGGGAGAGACCCAGTACTTC	CASSLERLAGETQYF
many	TRBV6-5	NA	TRBJ2-1	TGTGCCAGCAGTTCCCTCGGGACATGGAGCTCCTACAATGAGCAGTTCTTC	CASSSLGTWSSYNEQFF
many	TRBV2	TRBD2	TRBJ2-1	TGTGCCAGCAGTGAGGTGCTAGCGGGAAACAATGAGCAGTTCTTC	CASSEVLAGNNEQFF
many	TRBV11-2	TRBD1	TRBJ2-1	TGTGCCAGCAGCCGACAGGGGAGCTCCTACAATGAGCAGTTCTTC	CASSRQGSSYNEQFF
NA	TRBV28	NA	TRBJ2-7	TGTGCCAGCAGTTTATGGGGGGGGGCAGGGCTCCGCTACTACGAGCAGTACTTC	CASSLWGGAGLRYYEQYF
NA	TRBV6-1	NA	TRBJ1-4	TGTGCCAGCAGTCGAGCAGGAGAAAAACTGTTTTTT	CASSRAGEKLFF
many	TRBV28	TRBD1	TRBJ2-7	TGTGCCAGCAGTATCGGACAGGGGGCTGTCTACGAGCAGTACTTC	CASSIGQGAVYEQYF
few	TRBV4-1	NA	TRBJ2-7	TGCGCCAGCAGCCAAGATAATACGGACCCCTACGAGCAGTACTTC	CASSQDNTDPYEQYF
few	TRBV5-1	NA	TRBJ2-5	TGCGCCAGCAGCTTGATGTCCGGGAGAGAGACCCAGTACTTC	CASSLMSGRETQYF
few	TRBV19	NA	TRBJ2-3	TGTGCCAGTAGCTTCCGGGCGCGCACAGATACGCAGTATTTT	CASSFRARTDTQYF